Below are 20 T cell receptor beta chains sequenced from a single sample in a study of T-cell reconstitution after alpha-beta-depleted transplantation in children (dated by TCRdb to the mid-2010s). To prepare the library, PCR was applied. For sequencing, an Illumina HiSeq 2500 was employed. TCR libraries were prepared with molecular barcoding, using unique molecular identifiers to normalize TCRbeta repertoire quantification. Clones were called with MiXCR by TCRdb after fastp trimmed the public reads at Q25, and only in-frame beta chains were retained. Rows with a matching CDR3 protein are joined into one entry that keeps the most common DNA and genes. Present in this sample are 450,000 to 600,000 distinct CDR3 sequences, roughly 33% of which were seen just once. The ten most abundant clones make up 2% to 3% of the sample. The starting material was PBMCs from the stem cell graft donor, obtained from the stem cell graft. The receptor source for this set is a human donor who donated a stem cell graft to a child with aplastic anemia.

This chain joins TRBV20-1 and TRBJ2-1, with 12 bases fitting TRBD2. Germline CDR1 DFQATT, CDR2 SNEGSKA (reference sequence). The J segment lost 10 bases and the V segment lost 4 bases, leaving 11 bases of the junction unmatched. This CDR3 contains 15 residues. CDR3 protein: CSATLPTSGRPEQFF. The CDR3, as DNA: TGCAGTGCTACCCTACCCACTAGCGGGAGGCCCGAGCAGTTCTTC.

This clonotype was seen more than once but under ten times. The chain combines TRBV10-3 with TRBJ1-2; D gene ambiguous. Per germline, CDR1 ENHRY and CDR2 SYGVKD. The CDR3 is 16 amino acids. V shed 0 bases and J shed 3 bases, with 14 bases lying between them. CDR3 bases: TGTGCCATCAGTGAGTCTAAGGGCCCCTCGGACTATGGCTACACCTTC. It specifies CAISESKGPSDYGYTF.

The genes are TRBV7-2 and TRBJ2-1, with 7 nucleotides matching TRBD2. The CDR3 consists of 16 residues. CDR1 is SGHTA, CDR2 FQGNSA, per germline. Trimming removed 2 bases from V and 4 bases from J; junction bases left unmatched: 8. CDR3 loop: CASSLLASGGYNEQFF. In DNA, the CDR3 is TGTGCCAGCAGCTTACTGGCTAGCGGAGGTTACAATGAGCAGTTCTTC.

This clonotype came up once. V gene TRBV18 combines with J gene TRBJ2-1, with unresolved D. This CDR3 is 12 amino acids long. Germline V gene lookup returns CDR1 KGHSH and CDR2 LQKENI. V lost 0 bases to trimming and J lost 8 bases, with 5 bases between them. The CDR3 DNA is TGTGCCAGCTCACCACCTACGGATGAGCAGTTCTTC. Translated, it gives CASSPPTDEQFF.

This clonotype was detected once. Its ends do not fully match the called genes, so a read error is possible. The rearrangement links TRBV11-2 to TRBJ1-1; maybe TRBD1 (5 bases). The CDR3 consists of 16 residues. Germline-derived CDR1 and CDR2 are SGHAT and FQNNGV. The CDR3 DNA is TGTGCCAGCAGCTCGCGGGGTGGGGGTCGCGGCACTGACGCTTTCTTT. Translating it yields CASSSRGGGRGTDAFF.

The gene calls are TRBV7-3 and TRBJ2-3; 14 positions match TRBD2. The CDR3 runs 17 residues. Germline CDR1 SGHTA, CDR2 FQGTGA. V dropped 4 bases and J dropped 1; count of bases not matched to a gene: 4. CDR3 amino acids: CASSSGTSGSGTDTQYF. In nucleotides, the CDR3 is TGTGCCAGCAGCTCCGGGACTAGCGGGAGCGGCACAGATACGCAGTATTTT.

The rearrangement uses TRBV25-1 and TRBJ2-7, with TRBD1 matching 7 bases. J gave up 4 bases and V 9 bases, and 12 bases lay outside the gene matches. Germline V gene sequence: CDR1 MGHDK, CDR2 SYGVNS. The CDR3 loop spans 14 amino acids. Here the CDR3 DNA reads TGTGCCAGTAACCCCGGGACAGCTCCTTACGAGCAGTACTTC. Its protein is CASNPGTAPYEQYF.

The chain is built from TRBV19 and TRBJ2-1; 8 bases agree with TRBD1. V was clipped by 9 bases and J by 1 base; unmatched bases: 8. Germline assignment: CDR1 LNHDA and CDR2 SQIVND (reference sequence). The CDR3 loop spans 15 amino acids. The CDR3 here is CASSIDRGSYNEQFF. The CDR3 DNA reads TGTGCCAGCAGCATCGACAGGGGTTCCTACAATGAGCAGTTCTTC.

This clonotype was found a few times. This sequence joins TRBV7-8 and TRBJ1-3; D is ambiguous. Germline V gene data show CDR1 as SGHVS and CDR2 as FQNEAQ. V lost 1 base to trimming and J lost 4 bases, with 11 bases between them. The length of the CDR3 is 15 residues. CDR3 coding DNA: TGTGCCAGCAGCTTAGGACGCGCCGGCGGAAACACCATATATTTT. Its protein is CASSLGRAGGNTIYF. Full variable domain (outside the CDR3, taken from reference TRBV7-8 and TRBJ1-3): GAGVSQSPRYKVAKRGQDVALRCDPISGHVSLFWYQQALGQGPEFLTYFQNEAQLDKSGLPSDRFFAERPEGSVSTLKIQRTQQEDSAVYLCASSLGRAGGNTIYFGEGSWLTVV.

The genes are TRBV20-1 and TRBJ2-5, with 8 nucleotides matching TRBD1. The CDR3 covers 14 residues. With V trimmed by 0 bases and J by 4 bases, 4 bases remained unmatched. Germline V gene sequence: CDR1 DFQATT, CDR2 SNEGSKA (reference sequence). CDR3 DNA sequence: TGCAGTGCTAGAGATCTTGGACAGGGAGAGACCCAGTACTTC. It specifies CSARDLGQGETQYF.

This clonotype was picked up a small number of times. The CDR3 loop is CATSDLLRTGLLGGGYTF. CDR3 DNA: TGTGCCACCAGTGATTTACTCCGGACAGGCCTCTTGGGCGGTGGCTACACCTTC. This rearrangement joins TRBV24-1 to TRBJ1-2, with 7 nucleotides matching TRBD1. CDR3 length equals 18 residues. V was clipped by 1 base and J by 7 bases; unmatched bases: 17. Germline V gene data show CDR1 as KGHDR and CDR2 as SFDVKD.

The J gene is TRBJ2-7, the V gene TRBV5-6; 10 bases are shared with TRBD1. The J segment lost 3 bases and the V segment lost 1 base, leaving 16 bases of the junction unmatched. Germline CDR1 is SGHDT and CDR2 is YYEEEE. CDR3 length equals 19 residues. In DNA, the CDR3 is TGTGCCAGCAGCTTGAGAAGACAGGGGGCGCGAAGAGGAGTCTACGAGCAGTACGTC. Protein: CASSLRRQGARRGVYEQYV.

CDR3 loop: CASSFGTGPYNEQFF. As DNA, the CDR3 is TGTGCCAGCAGCTTCGGGACAGGCCCCTACAATGAGCAGTTCTTC. The chain couples TRBV5-5 to TRBJ2-1, with 8 bases lining up with TRBD1. This CDR3 is built from 15 residues. Germline CDR1 and CDR2: SGHKS and YYEKEE (reference sequence). The ends lost 2 bases at V and 2 bases at J; junction bases unmatched: 3.

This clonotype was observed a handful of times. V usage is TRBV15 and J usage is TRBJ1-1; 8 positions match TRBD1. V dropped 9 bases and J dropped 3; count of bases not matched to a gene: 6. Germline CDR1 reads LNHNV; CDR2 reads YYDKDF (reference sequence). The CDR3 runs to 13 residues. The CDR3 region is CATSGQGHTEAFF. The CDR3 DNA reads TGTGCCACTTCCGGACAGGGTCACACTGAAGCTTTCTTT.

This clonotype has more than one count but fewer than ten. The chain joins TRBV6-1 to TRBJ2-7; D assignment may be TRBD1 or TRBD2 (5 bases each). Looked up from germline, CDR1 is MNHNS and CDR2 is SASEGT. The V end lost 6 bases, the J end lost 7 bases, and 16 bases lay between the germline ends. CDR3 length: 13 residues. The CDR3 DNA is TGTGCCAGCAGCCGGGACCTCCAGAGGGAGCAGTACTTC. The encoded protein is CASSRDLQREQYF.

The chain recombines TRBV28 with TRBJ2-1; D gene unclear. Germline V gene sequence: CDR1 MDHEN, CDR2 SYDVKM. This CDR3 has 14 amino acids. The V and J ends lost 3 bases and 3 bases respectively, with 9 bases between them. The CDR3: CASSLDQNYNEQFF. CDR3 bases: TGTGCCAGCAGTTTGGACCAGAACTACAATGAGCAGTTCTTC.

The CDR3 nucleotides are TGCAGTGCTAGAGGGTCCGGGACAGGGCACTCATATAATTCACCCCTCCACTTT. The encoded protein is CSARGSGTGHSYNSPLHF. The chain carries TRBV20-1 and TRBJ1-6, with TRBD1 matching over 9 bases. CDR3 length equals 18 residues. Germline values: CDR1 DFQATT, CDR2 SNEGSKA (reference sequence). Trimming took 1 base from V and 4 from J; bases not matched to a gene: 11.

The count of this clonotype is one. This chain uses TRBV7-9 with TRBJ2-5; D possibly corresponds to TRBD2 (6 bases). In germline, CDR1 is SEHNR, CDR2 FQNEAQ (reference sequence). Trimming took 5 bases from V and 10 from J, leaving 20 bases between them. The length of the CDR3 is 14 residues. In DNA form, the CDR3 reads TGTGCCAGCAGCCAAGATGGGACTCCCCAGGGCCAGTACTTC. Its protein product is CASSQDGTPQGQYF.

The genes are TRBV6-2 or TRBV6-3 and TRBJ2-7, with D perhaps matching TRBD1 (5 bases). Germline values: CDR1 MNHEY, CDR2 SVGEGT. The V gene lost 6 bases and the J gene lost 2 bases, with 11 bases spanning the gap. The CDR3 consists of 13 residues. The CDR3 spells CASRQDQPYEQYV. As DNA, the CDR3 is TGTGCCAGCAGACAGGACCAGCCCTACGAGCAGTACGTC.

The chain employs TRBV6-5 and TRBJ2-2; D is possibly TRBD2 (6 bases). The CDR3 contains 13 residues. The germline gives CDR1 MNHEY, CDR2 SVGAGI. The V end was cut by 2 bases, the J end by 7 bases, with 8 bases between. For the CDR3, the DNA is TGTGCCAGCAGTTACGCGGGATTCGGGGAGCTGTTTTTT. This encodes CASSYAGFGELFF.